This section outlines one T cell receptor (beta chain) sequence together with its context. Antigen: not known. CD8+ and CD4+ T cells from blood underwent TCR beta sequencing. The germline gives CDR1 SQVTM, CDR2 ANQGSEA. The CDR3 has 15 residues. V lost 6 bases to trimming and J lost 1 base; unmatched junction nucleotides: 8. This sample is part of a study of CD8 T cells in Susac syndrome. Study details: Patients with Susac syndrome, at blood draw, were therapy-naive, on corticosteroids, or on intravenous immunoglobulin alone.

Random hexamers primed reverse transcription of roughly 0.45 to 1 ug RNA. TCRdb called the immunoSEQ multiplex PCR reads again in MiXCR, with one record for every CDR3 protein. The sample lists hundreds of thousands of distinct CDR3 sequences; about 94% were seen once. General observations from the study: Where Susac syndrome CD4+ T cell repertoires were concerned, no clonal expansion was evident.

Sequencing was done on a sample of CD4+ T cells from PBMCs. The receptor was derived from a human donor with Susac syndrome. The chain has TRBV29-1 and TRBJ1-1, with 10 bases that match TRBD1. CDR3 sequence (DNA): TGCAGCGTCGCCCGGGACAGGGGTGCGAACACTGAAGCTTTCTTT. Translation gives CSVARDRGANTEAFF.